These T cell receptor beta chains were read from a single sample in a study of vaccination and CD4 T cells after COVID-19. TCRdb recomputed calls from the PCR reads with MiXCR, one row per CDR3 protein. Of about 13,000 distinct CDR3 sequences detected, about 50% appear once; the ten largest clones hold around 13%. The antigens of these receptors remain unknown. The source material was CD4+ T cells from blood, cultured in vitro. These receptors came from a human donor who had recovered from COVID-19. Both conserved end residues are part of each CDR3. Size is omitted from some rows. Given values are once, few, many or a class for expanded clones.

V gene: TRBV29-1
J gene: TRBJ1-3
clone size: few
CDR3 protein: CSAGTGRDTIYF

V gene: TRBV11-2
J gene: TRBJ2-5
clone size: -
CDR3 protein: CASSPRWGTGGFETQYF

V gene: TRBV6-1
J gene: TRBJ1-1
clone size: few
CDR3 protein: CASWRGKLAEAFF

V gene: TRBV20-1
J gene: TRBJ1-2
clone size: few
CDR3 protein: CSAEGGGKGTSNGYTF

V gene: TRBV14
J gene: TRBJ1-5
clone size: -
CDR3 protein: CASSQGSPGDQPQHF

V gene: TRBV2
J gene: TRBJ1-1
clone size: -
CDR3 protein: CASRPGQRLNTEAFF

V gene: TRBV12-3/TRBV12-4
J gene: TRBJ1-1
clone size: few
CDR3 protein: CASSLWMNTEAFF

V gene: TRBV29-1
J gene: TRBJ2-4
clone size: -
CDR3 protein: CSVGGLAKNIQYF

V gene: TRBV24-1
J gene: TRBJ2-2
clone size: -
CDR3 protein: CATSSAGGTGELFF

V gene: TRBV27
J gene: TRBJ1-2
clone size: few
CDR3 protein: CASSLSPQGSYGYTF

V gene: TRBV11-2
J gene: TRBJ1-5
clone size: -
CDR3 protein: CASSLDQGDHQPQHF

V gene: TRBV5-1
J gene: TRBJ1-4
clone size: -
CDR3 protein: CASSIDRHNEKLFF

V gene: TRBV3-1
J gene: TRBJ2-2
clone size: -
CDR3 protein: CASSQREGVSSGELFF

V gene: TRBV20-1
J gene: TRBJ2-1
clone size: few
CDR3 protein: CSAYGLAGGSSYNEQFF

V gene: TRBV11-3
J gene: TRBJ1-1
clone size: -
CDR3 protein: CASSLQGWDTEAFF

V gene: TRBV20-1
J gene: TRBJ1-1
clone size: few
CDR3 protein: CSARKGALNTEAFF

V gene: TRBV12-3/TRBV12-4
J gene: TRBJ1-2
clone size: few
CDR3 protein: CASSPWDGDGYTF

V gene: TRBV12-3/TRBV12-4
J gene: TRBJ2-6
clone size: -
CDR3 protein: CASSYRVAGANVLTF

V gene: TRBV7-9
J gene: TRBJ2-7
clone size: -
CDR3 protein: CASSLAGDSWDHEQYF

V gene: TRBV7-8
J gene: TRBJ1-2
clone size: -
CDR3 protein: CASSTGRGYGYTF

V gene: TRBV19
J gene: TRBJ2-5
clone size: -
CDR3 protein: CASSRASWYRETQYF

V gene: TRBV12-3/TRBV12-4
J gene: TRBJ2-7
clone size: few
CDR3 protein: CASSPMGREQYF

V gene: TRBV12-3/TRBV12-4
J gene: TRBJ1-1
clone size: few
CDR3 protein: CASSPRQAEAFF

V gene: TRBV6-1
J gene: TRBJ2-2
clone size: -
CDR3 protein: CASSVGRLENTGELFF

V gene: TRBV6-1
J gene: TRBJ1-2
clone size: -
CDR3 protein: CASPEYVGGAWGYTF

V gene: TRBV2
J gene: TRBJ1-5
clone size: few
CDR3 protein: CASFPAQATNQPQHF

V gene: TRBV6-5
J gene: TRBJ2-3
clone size: few
CDR3 protein: CASSYERTPPDTQYF

V gene: TRBV7-8
J gene: TRBJ1-4
clone size: -
CDR3 protein: CASSLSGGREKLFF

V gene: TRBV10-3
J gene: TRBJ1-2
clone size: few
CDR3 protein: CAISESGIGYGYTF

V gene: TRBV20-1
J gene: TRBJ1-3
clone size: -
CDR3 protein: CSARDSRDVNTIYF

V gene: TRBV7-5
J gene: TRBJ2-5
clone size: -
CDR3 protein: CISVSEVLYRLAPSGQETQYF

V gene: TRBV6-1
J gene: TRBJ1-2
clone size: few
CDR3 protein: CASSEAGTLLYGYTF

V gene: TRBV2
J gene: TRBJ1-2
clone size: few
CDR3 protein: CASVWGPGGLSRDYGYTF